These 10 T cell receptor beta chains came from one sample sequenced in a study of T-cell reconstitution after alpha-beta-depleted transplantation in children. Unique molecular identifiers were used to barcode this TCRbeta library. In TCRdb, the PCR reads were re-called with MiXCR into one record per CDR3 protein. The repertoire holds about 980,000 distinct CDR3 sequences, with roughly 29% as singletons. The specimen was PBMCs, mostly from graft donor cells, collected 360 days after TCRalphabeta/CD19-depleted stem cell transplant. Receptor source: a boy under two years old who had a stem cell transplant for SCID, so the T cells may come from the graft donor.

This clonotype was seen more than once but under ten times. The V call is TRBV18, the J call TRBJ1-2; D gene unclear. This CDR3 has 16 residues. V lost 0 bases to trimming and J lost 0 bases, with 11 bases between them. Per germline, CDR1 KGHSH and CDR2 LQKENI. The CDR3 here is CASSPPRRGANYGYTF. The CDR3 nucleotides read TGTGCCAGCTCACCACCGAGGCGCGGAGCTAACTATGGCTACACCTTC.

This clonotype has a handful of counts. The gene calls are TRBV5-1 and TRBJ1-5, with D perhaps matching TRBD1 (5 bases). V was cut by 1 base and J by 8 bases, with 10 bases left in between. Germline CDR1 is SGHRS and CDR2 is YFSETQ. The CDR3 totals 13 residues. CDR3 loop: CASSLRGREPQHF. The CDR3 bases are TGCGCCAGCAGCTTGAGGGGAAGGGAGCCCCAGCATTTT.

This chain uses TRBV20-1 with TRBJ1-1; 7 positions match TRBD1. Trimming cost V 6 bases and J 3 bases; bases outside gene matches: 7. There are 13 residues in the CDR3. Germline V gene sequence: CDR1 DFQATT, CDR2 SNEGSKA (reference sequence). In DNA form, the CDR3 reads TGCAGTGCCGGGCAGGGGGGAGACACTGAAGCTTTCTTT. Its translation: CSAGQGGDTEAFF.

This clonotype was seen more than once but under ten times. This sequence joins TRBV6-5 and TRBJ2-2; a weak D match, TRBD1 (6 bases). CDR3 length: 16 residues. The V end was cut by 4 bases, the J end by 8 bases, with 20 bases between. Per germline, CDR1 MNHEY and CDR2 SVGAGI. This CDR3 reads CASSLKPDSSTGELFF. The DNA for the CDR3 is TGTGCCAGCAGTTTAAAGCCGGACAGTTCTACGGGGGAGCTGTTTTTT.

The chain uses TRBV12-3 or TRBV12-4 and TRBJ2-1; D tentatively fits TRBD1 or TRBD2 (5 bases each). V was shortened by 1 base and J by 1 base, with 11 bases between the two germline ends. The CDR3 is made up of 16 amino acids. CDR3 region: CASSLVGVLSYNEQFF. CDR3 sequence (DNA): TGTGCCAGCAGTTTAGTGGGGGTCCTATCCTACAATGAGCAGTTCTTC.

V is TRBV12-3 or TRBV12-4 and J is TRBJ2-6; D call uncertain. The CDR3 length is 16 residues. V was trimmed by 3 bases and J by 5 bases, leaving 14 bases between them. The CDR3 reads CASSFGLRGRANVLTF. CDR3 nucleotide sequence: TGTGCCAGCAGTTTTGGTTTACGTGGGAGGGCCAACGTCCTGACTTTC.

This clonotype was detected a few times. This chain's CDR3 is CASRHIAGATYEQYF. The CDR3, as DNA: TGTGCCAGCAGACACATAGCGGGGGCTACCTACGAGCAGTACTTC. The gene calls are TRBV7-2 and TRBJ2-7; TRBD2 matches 9 bases. Trimming cost V 6 bases and J 2 bases; bases outside gene matches: 8. The CDR3 length is 15 residues. The V gene's germline CDR1 is SGHTA and CDR2 FQGNSA.

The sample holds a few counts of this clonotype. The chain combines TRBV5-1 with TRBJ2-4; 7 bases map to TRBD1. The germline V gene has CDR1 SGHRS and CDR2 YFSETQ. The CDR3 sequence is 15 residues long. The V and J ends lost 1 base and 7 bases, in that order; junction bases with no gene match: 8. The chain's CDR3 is CASSLTTGKNNIQYF. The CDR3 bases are TGCGCCAGCAGCTTGACGACAGGGAAAAACAACATTCAGTACTTC.

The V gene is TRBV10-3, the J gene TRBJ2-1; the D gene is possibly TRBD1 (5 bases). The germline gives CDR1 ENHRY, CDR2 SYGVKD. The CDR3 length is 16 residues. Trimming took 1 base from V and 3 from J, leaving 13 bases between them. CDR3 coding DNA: TGTGCCATCAGTGAGTTTGGGGCCCTAGTCTACAATGAGCAGTTCTTC. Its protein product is CAISEFGALVYNEQFF.

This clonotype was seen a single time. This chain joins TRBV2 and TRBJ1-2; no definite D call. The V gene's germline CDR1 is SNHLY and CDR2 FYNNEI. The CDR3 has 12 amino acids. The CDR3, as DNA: TGTGCAGAGACCCAGGTTTTAGACGGCTACACCTTC. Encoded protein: CAETQVLDGYTF. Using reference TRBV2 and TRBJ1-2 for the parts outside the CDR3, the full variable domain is EPEVTQTPSHQVTQMGQEVILRCVPISNHLYFYWYRQILGQKVEFLVSFYNNEISEKSEIFDDQFSVERPDGSNFTLKIRSTKLEDSAMYFCAETQVLDGYTFGSGTRLTVV.